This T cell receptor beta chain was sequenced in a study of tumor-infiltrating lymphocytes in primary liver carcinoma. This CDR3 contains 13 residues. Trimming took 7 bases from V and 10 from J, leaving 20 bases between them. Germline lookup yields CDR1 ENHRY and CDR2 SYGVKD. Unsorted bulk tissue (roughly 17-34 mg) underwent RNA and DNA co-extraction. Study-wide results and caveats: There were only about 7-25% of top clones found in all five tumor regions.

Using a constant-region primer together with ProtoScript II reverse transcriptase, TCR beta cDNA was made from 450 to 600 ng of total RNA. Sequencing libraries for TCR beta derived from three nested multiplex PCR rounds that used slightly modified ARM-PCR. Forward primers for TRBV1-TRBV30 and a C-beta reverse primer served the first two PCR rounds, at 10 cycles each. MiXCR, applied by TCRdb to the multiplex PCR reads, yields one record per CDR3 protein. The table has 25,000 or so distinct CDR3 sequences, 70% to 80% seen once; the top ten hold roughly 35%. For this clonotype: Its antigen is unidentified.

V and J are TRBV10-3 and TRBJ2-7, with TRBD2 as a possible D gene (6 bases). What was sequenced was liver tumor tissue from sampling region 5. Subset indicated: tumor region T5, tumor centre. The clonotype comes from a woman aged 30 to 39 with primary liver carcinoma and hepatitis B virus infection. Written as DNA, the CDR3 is TGTGCCATCAAACCAACGGGAGCAGGCGAACAGTACTTC. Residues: CAIKPTGAGEQYF.